A single sample is the source of the 32 T cell receptor beta chains below, sequenced in a study of blood T cell repertoires in COVID-19. Sequencing used immunoSEQ multiplex PCR; TCRdb keeps in-frame clones, though not all of them. The data show 35,000 to 50,000 clones, about 88% seen once. Material: peripheral blood. The receptors were gathered from a human donor in a cohort sampled during active COVID-19.

The chain joins TRBV6-6 to TRBJ2-5, with 10 positions matching TRBD2. The V gene end was trimmed by 6 bases and the J gene end by 2 bases; junction bases not matched to a gene: 9. Per germline, CDR1 MNHNY and CDR2 SVGAGI (reference sequence). This CDR3 contains 16 residues. This CDR3 is CASSLGGAGGQETQYF. CDR3 bases: TGTGCCAGCAGCCTGGGGGGAGCGGGGGGGCAAGAGACCCAGTACTTC.

This chain links TRBV12-3 or TRBV12-4 with TRBJ1-6; D unresolved. Trimming removed 8 bases at V and 10 bases at J, with 12 bases between. There are 12 residues in the CDR3. This CDR3 reads CASGRGNSPLHF. The CDR3, as DNA: TGTGCCAGCGGCCGCGGGAACTCACCCCTCCACTTT.

V and J are TRBV10-2 and TRBJ2-2, with D perhaps matching TRBD1 (5 bases). Germline CDR1 and CDR2: WSHSY and SAAADI. This CDR3 has 17 residues. V was pared by 6 bases and J by 3 bases, with 20 bases between. The CDR3 DNA follows: TGCGCCAGCAGCCCCGATTGGACAAGCTGGGACACCGGGGAGCTGTTTTTT. Translation: CASSPDWTSWDTGELFF.

V gene TRBV18 combines with J gene TRBJ1-2; TRBD1 is a possible D gene (6 bases). From germline, CDR1 is KGHSH and CDR2 LQKENI. The CDR3 is 13 residues long. V was trimmed by 4 bases and J by 7 bases, leaving 13 bases between them. CDR3: CASSRDTGGGYTF. For the CDR3, the DNA is TGTGCCAGCTCACGGGACACAGGAGGTGGCTACACCTTC.

The J gene is TRBJ1-5, the V gene TRBV2; D is uncertain. V lost 6 bases and J lost 0, with 12 bases in between. The CDR3 spans 15 residues. Germline lookup yields CDR1 SNHLY and CDR2 FYNNEI. The CDR3 nucleotides read TGTGCCAGCAGCCTCGAGACGGGTAGCAATCAGCCCCAGCATTTT. The encoded protein is CASSLETGSNQPQHF.

The chain links TRBV9 to TRBJ2-5, with 10 bases lining up with TRBD2. Per germline, CDR1 SGDLS and CDR2 YYNGEE. The CDR3 has 15 amino acids. Trimming took 5 bases from V and 4 from J; bases not matched to a gene: 8. The CDR3 bases are TGTGCCAGCAGTCCAAGCGGGGGGGCCACAGAGACCCAGTACTTC. Amino acids: CASSPSGGATETQYF.

This chain connects TRBV27 to TRBJ2-1; D gene unclear. The V gene lost 2 bases and the J gene lost 4 bases, with 6 bases spanning the gap. Germline V gives CDR1 MNHEY, CDR2 SMNVEV (reference sequence). This CDR3 is 13 amino acids long. The CDR3 bases are TGTGCCAGCAGTTTAGAACAGTACAATGAGCAGTTCTTC. Its translation: CASSLEQYNEQFF.

This chain links TRBV2 with TRBJ1-5, with D unresolved. V was cut by 11 bases and J by 4 bases, with 15 bases left in between. Germline V gene sequence: CDR1 SNHLY, CDR2 FYNNEI. The CDR3 contains 13 residues. CDR3 sequence reads: CAGAEGQNQPQHF. DNA of the CDR3: TGTGCCGGAGCGGAGGGCCAGAATCAGCCCCAGCATTTT.

The chain employs TRBV5-1 and TRBJ1-4, with a possible D match to TRBD1 (5 bases). V was shortened by 3 bases and J by 4 bases, with 10 bases between the two germline ends. The CDR3 length is 14 residues. CDR1 is SGHRS, CDR2 YFSETQ, per germline. CDR3 nucleotides: TGCGCCAGCAGCTCGGGGGGGATTAATGAAAAACTGTTTTTT. The encoded protein is CASSSGGINEKLFF.

The chain combines TRBV9 with TRBJ2-7; 7 nucleotides line up with TRBD1. Germline loops: CDR1 SGDLS, CDR2 YYNGEE. There are 15 residues in the CDR3. V shed 3 bases and J 2 bases; nucleotides not matched to a gene: 8. The CDR3 DNA is TGTGCCAGCAGCGCCCGAGGGGACAGACCCTACGAGCAGTACTTC. This codes for CASSARGDRPYEQYF.

V and J are TRBV11-2 and TRBJ2-7; 7 bases fit TRBD2. Germline trimming cut 4 bases from V and 2 bases from J; bases unmatched to any gene: 5. Germline loops: CDR1 SGHAT, CDR2 FQNNGV. The CDR3 spans 14 residues. CDR3 residues: CASSSVGGAYEQYF. CDR3 nucleotides: TGTGCCAGCAGCTCCGTTGGGGGGGCCTACGAGCAGTACTTC.

The J gene is TRBJ2-7, the V gene TRBV6-5; no definite D call. The CDR3 spans 13 residues. CDR1 and CDR2 (germline): MNHEY, SVGAGI. The ends were cut back, 6 bases at V and 1 base at J, with 10 bases in the middle. CDR3 protein: CASSPRRSYEQYF. CDR3 nucleotide sequence: TGTGCCAGCAGCCCACGTCGGTCCTACGAGCAGTACTTC.

The V gene is TRBV29-1, the J gene TRBJ2-3; TRBD2 matches 9 bases. Trimming cost V 3 bases and J 4 bases; bases outside gene matches: 2. This CDR3 region has 13 residues. The germline gives CDR1 SQVTM, CDR2 ANQGSEA. CDR3 DNA: TGCAGCGTTGAGCTAGCGGGGCCAGATACGCAGTATTTT. Residues: CSVELAGPDTQYF.

The V call is TRBV7-2, the J call TRBJ2-3, with 9 bases that match TRBD1. V shed 5 bases and J 0 bases; nucleotides not matched to a gene: 3. Germline assignment: CDR1 SGHTA and CDR2 FQGNSA. The CDR3 is made up of 15 amino acids. The CDR3 bases are TGTGCCAGCAGCCCCGGACAGGGGAGCACAGATACGCAGTATTTT. This encodes CASSPGQGSTDTQYF.

This chain links TRBV10-3 with TRBJ1-2, with D hard to call. Deletions cut 0 bases from V and 4 bases from J, with 6 bases between. The CDR3 runs 13 residues. Germline values: CDR1 ENHRY, CDR2 SYGVKD. The CDR3 is CAISESESYGYTF. The CDR3 DNA reads as TGTGCCATCAGTGAGTCGGAGAGCTATGGCTACACCTTC.

This clone came up a few times. The chain joins TRBV19 to TRBJ1-5; 7 positions match TRBD1. The CDR3 has 14 residues. Germline CDR1 and CDR2: LNHDA and SQIVND (reference sequence). V was clipped by 3 bases and J by 7 bases; unmatched bases: 6. CDR3 sequence (DNA): TGTGCCAGTAGTATTAAGGGGGCAGGGCAGCCCCAGCATTTT. It codes for CASSIKGAGQPQHF.

This clone has just one count. This chain connects TRBV3-1 (or the pseudogene TRBV3-2) to TRBJ2-6, with 16 bases aligning to TRBD2. Germline V lookup: CDR1 LGHDT, CDR2 YNNKEL (reference sequence). The CDR3 extends over 20 amino acids. V shed 3 bases, J shed 0 bases, and the junction held 5 bases outside the gene matches. CDR3 residues: CASSHGTSGGASSGANVLTF. The CDR3 DNA is TGTGCCAGCAGCCACGGGACTAGCGGGGGGGCCTCCTCTGGGGCCAACGTCCTGACTTTC.

The chain links TRBV29-1 to TRBJ2-7, with TRBD1 identical over 10 bases. CDR1 SQVTM and CDR2 ANQGSEA come from the germline V gene. This CDR3 spans 13 amino acids. V lost 4 bases, J lost 3 bases, and 3 bases stayed unmatched. The DNA of the CDR3 is TGCAGCGTTGGGGGGACAGGGGTCTACGAGCAGTACTTC. It translates to CSVGGTGVYEQYF.

The V call is TRBV6-1, the J call TRBJ2-7, with D perhaps matching TRBD1 (6 bases). The length of the CDR3 is 15 residues. With 0 bases removed from V and 0 bases from J, the gap between germline ends came to 9 bases. Germline loops: CDR1 MNHNS, CDR2 SASEGT. CDR3 sequence (DNA): TGTGCCAGCAGTGAAGCGCAGGACAGCTCCTACGAGCAGTACTTC. Amino acid sequence: CASSEAQDSSYEQYF.

The V call is TRBV18, the J call TRBJ2-3; TRBD2 aligns across 12 bases. The V gene's germline CDR1 is KGHSH and CDR2 LQKENI. The CDR3 covers 16 residues. Trimming removed 0 bases from V and 6 bases from J; junction bases left unmatched: 4. The CDR3: CASSPPTSGGVDTQYF. The CDR3 DNA sequence: TGTGCCAGCTCACCACCGACTAGCGGGGGAGTCGATACGCAGTATTTT.

CDR3 sequence reads: CASSLGRGREQYF. The CDR3 nucleotides read TGTGCCAGCAGCTTAGGCAGGGGGCGCGAGCAGTACTTC. The J gene is TRBJ2-7, the V gene TRBV11-3; 8 nucleotides match TRBD1. The CDR3 runs 13 residues. Germline V gene sequence: CDR1 SGHNT, CDR2 YENEEA. J lost 6 bases, V lost 1 base, and 2 bases had no gene match.

The chain joins TRBV6-5 to TRBJ1-1, with a weak D call TRBD1 (5 bases). The V end was cut by 8 bases, the J end by 7 bases, with 8 bases between. This CDR3 has 10 amino acids. CDR1 and CDR2 from the germline V gene are MNHEY and SVGAGI. CDR3 protein: CASGRGEAFF. In DNA form, the CDR3 reads TGTGCCAGCGGGAGGGGTGAAGCTTTCTTT.

The chain recombines TRBV7-8 with TRBJ1-2, with D possibly being TRBD1 (6 bases). The CDR3 is made up of 15 amino acids. Per germline, CDR1 SGHVS and CDR2 FQNEAQ. V lost 5 bases and J 1 base, leaving 14 bases between the germline ends. CDR3 residues: CASSPREGDNYGYTF. For the CDR3, the DNA is TGTGCCAGCAGCCCAAGGGAGGGGGATAACTATGGCTACACCTTC.

This chain uses TRBV3-1 (or the pseudogene TRBV3-2) with TRBJ1-1; D may be TRBD1 (6 bases). CDR1 and CDR2 from the germline V gene are LGHDT and YNNKEL (reference sequence). The CDR3 runs 16 residues. V shed 1 base and J shed 11 bases, with 23 bases lying between them. CDR3 sequence reads: CASSQAGTRGSGEAFF. The DNA for the CDR3 is TGTGCCAGCAGCCAAGCGGGGACGAGGGGGAGTGGGGAGGCTTTCTTT.

The chain uses TRBV27 and TRBJ2-3, with 9 bases fitting TRBD2. There are 15 residues in the CDR3. Germline CDR1 MNHEY, CDR2 SMNVEV (reference sequence). V trimming: 3 bases; J trimming: 2 bases; junction bases outside the gene matches: 3. The CDR3 nucleotides read TGTGCCAGCAGTTTGAGCGGGGGGAACACAGATACGCAGTATTTT. Protein: CASSLSGGNTDTQYF.

The chain uses TRBV5-1 and TRBJ2-5; possibly TRBD2 for D (6 bases). The length of the CDR3 is 13 residues. The V and J ends lost 4 bases and 4 bases respectively, with 11 bases between them. Germline CDR1 reads SGHRS; CDR2 reads YFSETQ. The CDR3 protein is CASSVLEGETQYF. CDR3 in DNA: TGCGCCAGCAGCGTACTGGAGGGAGAGACCCAGTACTTC.

This clone was seen just once. V is TRBV5-1 and J is TRBJ2-4; 7 bases are shared with TRBD1. Trimming removed 0 bases from V and 3 bases from J; junction bases left unmatched: 0. There are 14 residues in the CDR3. CDR1 is SGHRS and CDR2 is YFSETQ in the germline V gene. The CDR3 here is CASSLGDSKNIQYF. The CDR3 region has the DNA TGCGCCAGCAGCTTGGGGGACAGCAAAAACATTCAGTACTTC.

This chain joins TRBV7-8 and TRBJ2-7, with TRBD2 matching over 7 bases. The germline CDR1 and CDR2 sequences are SGHVS and FQNEAQ. The V segment lost 3 bases and the J segment 0 bases; nucleotides outside the gene matches: 5. The CDR3 contains 15 residues. The CDR3 sequence: CASSLVGGISYEQYF. CDR3 nucleotides: TGTGCCAGCAGCTTGGTGGGGGGGATCTCCTACGAGCAGTACTTC.

The chain recombines TRBV19 with TRBJ2-1; D may be TRBD2 (6 bases). V lost 9 bases to trimming and J lost 2 bases, with 8 bases between them. This CDR3 has 12 amino acids. The germline V gene encodes CDR1 LNHDA and CDR2 SQIVND (reference sequence). Here the CDR3 reads CASRGTYNEQFF. The CDR3 nucleotides are TGTGCCAGCCGGGGGACCTACAATGAGCAGTTCTTC.

The chain combines TRBV28 with TRBJ1-4; 7 bases are a match to TRBD1. The junction had 9 bases not matched to a gene; V was cut back by 1 base and J by 7 bases. Germline values: CDR1 MDHEN, CDR2 SYDVKM. The length of the CDR3 is 16 residues. The CDR3 sequence: CASSLSSGGGGEKLFF. The CDR3 bases are TGTGCCAGCAGTTTATCCTCCGGAGGGGGCGGTGAAAAACTGTTTTTT.

This clone was recorded a few times. This chain uses TRBV29-1 with TRBJ2-5; D is unresolved. CDR1 is SQVTM, CDR2 ANQGSEA, per germline. This CDR3 spans 15 amino acids. The V end was cut by 4 bases, the J end by 2 bases, with 17 bases between. CDR3 DNA sequence: TGCAGCGTTGGCCTTACATCGGGTGGGCAAGAGACCCAGTACTTC. It yields the protein CSVGLTSGGQETQYF. Together with reference TRBV29-1 and TRBJ2-5, the CDR3 gives the full variable domain: SAVISQKPSRDICQRGTSLTIQCQVDSQVTMMFWYRQQPGQSLTLIATANQGSEATYESGFVIDKFPISRPNLTFSTLTVSNMSPEDSSIYLCSVGLTSGGQETQYFGPGTRLLVL.

The rearrangement uses TRBV5-4 and TRBJ2-3; D gene uncertain. The ends were cut back, 0 bases at V and 5 bases at J, with 7 bases in the middle. The CDR3 spans 13 residues. CDR1 and CDR2 from the germline V gene are SGHNT and YYREEE (reference sequence). This chain's CDR3 is CASSLELVDTQYF. The CDR3 nucleotides are TGTGCCAGCAGCTTGGAGCTGGTAGATACGCAGTATTTT. The whole variable domain, remainder taken from reference TRBV5-4 and TRBJ2-3, is ETGVTQSPTHLIKTRGQQVTLRCSSQSGHNTVSWYQQALGQGPQFIFQYYREEENGRGNFPPRFSGLQFPNYSSELNVNALELDDSALYLCASSLELVDTQYFGPGTRLTVL.